This TCR beta chain was recorded in a study of T cell responses to AZD1222 COVID-19 vaccine. Study at large: Pooled together were second doses at about 4 or about 12 weeks. Study-level findings and limits: Vaccine-related CD4 TCRs covered spike, predominating at 160-218 and 743-854. Two doses of AZD1222 preceded a rise in Spike-specific TCR breadth and depth.

Notes on this clone: Its antigen remains unidentified.

The V gene's germline CDR1 is SGHAT and CDR2 FQNNGV. This CDR3 has 16 residues. V trimming: 4 bases; J trimming: 7 bases; junction bases outside the gene matches: 7. Sequencing used immunoSEQ multiplex PCR; TCRdb keeps in-frame clones, though not all of them. In the table there are about 130,000 clones, approximately 90% of which are singletons. The chain couples TRBV11-2 to TRBJ2-1, with 13 bases matching TRBD2. The input for sequencing was peripheral blood, taken on day 0 of AZD1222 vaccination. This receptor was identified in an adult in good health. The CDR3 protein is CASSSHPGLAGNEQFF. The CDR3 DNA reads as TGTGCCAGCAGCTCGCACCCGGGACTAGCGGGGAATGAGCAGTTCTTC.